This T cell receptor beta chain is drawn from a study of long-term antiretroviral therapy in people with HIV. Study results and limitations: After ART, diversity increased yet remained lower than transplant donor controls. When set beside controls, HIV repertoires had CDR3 length ranges that were narrower.

Per the germline V gene, CDR1 is SGDLS and CDR2 is YYNGEE. The CDR3 totals 15 residues. Deletions cut 0 bases from V and 3 bases from J, with 11 bases between. The run of the v3.0 immunoSEQ assay was at survey level. Clones were sequenced by immunoSEQ multiplex PCR, and TCRdb holds only the in-frame ones, with some missing. The sample includes roughly 19,000 clones, approximately 88% of them seen just once. As for this clone: As yet, its antigen is unknown.

The receptor comes from a man aged 18 to 29 with HIV. The J gene is TRBJ2-3, the V gene TRBV9, with D tentatively TRBD1 or TRBD2 (5 bases each). Here the sequenced sample was unsorted PBMCs, taken 2.1 years after starting antiretroviral therapy. The CDR3 is CASSVVGGFTDTQYF. CDR3 DNA: TGTGCCAGCAGCGTAGTTGGGGGATTTACAGATACGCAGTATTTT.